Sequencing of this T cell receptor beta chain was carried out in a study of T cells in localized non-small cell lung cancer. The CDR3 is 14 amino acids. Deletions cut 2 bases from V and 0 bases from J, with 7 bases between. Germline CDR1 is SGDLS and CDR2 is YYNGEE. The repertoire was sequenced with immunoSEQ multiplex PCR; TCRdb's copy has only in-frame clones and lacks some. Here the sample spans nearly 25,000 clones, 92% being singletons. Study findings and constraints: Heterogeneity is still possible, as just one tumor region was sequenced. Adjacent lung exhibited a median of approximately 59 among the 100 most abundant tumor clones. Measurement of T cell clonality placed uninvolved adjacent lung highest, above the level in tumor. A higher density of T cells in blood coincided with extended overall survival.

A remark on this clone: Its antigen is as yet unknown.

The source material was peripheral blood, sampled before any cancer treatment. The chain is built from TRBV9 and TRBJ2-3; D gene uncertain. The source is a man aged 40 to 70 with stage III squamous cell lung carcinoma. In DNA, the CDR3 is TGTGCCAGCAGCGTTTATGCTAGCACAGATACGCAGTATTTT. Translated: CASSVYASTDTQYF.